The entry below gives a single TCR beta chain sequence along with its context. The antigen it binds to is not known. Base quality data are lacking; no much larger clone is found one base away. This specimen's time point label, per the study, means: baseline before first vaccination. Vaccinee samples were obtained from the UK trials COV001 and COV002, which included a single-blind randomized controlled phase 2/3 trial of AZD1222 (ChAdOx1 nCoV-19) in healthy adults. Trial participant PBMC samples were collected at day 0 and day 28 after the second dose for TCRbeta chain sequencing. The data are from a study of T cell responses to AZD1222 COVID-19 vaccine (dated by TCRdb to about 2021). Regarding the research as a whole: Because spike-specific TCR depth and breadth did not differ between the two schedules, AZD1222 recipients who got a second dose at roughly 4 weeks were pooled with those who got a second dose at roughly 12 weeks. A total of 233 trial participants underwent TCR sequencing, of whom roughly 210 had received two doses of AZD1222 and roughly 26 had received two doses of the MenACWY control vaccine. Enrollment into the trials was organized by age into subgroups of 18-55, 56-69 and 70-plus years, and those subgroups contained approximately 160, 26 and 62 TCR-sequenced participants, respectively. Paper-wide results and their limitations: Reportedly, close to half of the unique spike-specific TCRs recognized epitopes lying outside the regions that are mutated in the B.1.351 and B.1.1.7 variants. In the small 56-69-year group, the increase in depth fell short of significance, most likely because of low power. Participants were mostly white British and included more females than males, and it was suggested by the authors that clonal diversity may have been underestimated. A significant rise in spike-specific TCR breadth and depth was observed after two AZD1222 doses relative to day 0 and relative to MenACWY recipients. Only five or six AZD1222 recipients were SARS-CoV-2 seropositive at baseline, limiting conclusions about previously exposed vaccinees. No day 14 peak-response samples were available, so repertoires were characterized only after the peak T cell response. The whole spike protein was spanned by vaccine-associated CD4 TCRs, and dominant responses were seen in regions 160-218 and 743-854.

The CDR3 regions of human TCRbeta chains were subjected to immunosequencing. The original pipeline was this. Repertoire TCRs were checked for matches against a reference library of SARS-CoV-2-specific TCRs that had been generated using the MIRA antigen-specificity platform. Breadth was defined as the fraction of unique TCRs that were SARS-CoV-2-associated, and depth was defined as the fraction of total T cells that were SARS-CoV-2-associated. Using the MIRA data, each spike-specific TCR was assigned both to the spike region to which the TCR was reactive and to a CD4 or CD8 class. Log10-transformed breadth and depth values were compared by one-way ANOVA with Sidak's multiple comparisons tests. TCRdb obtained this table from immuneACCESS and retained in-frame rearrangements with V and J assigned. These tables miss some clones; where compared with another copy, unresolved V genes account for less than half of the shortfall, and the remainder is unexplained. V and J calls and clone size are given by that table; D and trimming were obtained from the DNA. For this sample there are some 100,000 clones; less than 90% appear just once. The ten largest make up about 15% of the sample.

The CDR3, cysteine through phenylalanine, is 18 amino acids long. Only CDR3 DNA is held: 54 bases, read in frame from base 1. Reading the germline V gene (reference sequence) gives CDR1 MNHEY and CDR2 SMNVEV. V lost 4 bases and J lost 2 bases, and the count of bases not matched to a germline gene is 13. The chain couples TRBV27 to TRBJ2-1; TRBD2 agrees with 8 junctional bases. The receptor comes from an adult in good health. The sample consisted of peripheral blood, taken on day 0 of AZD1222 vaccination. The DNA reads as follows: TGTGCCAGCAGTTACTCCTTTGGTCTAGCGGGTACCTACAATGAGCAGTTCTTC. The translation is CASSYSFGLAGTYNEQFF.